This TCR beta chain was recovered during a study of cytomegalovirus exposure and HLA in healthy donors. Study-wide context: In a previous analysis, 110 million or so unique TCR beta sequences were found from some 180 million T cells. Study-wide findings and caveats: Under in vitro conditions, a few CMV-associated chains were confirmed as specific for CMV antigens. Some TCR beta chains (164 of them) were listed as cytomegalovirus-associated.

Notes on this clone: Its antigen is not known.

This CDR3 is 13 amino acids long. Germline assignment: CDR1 LNHDA and CDR2 SQIVND (reference sequence). V lost 1 base to trimming and J lost 8 bases, with 11 bases between them. The PCR had 60 Vbeta and 13 Jbeta primers. Produced via immunoSEQ multiplex PCR; TCRdb's table is partial and in-frame only. Here the sample table reports about 140,000 clones. The TCR sequence derives from a middle-aged man in good health and CMV-seronegative. The chain has TRBV19 and TRBJ1-2, with a tentative D call TRBD1 (5 bases). Sequencing used PBMCs. The CDR3 sequence: CASSIGRGYGYTF. In DNA, the CDR3 is TGTGCCAGTAGTATAGGAAGGGGCTACGGCTACACCTTC.